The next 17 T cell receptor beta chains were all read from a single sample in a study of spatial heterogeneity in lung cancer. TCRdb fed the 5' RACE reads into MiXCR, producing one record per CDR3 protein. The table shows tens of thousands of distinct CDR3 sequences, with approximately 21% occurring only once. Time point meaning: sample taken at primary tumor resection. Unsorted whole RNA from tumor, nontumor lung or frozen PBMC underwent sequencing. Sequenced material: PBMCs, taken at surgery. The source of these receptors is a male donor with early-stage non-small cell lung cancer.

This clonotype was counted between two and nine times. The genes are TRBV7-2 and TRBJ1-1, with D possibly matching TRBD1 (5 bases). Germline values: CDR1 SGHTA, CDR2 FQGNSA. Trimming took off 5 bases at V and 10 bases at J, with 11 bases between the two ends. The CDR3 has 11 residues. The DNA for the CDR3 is TGTGCCAGCAGCGCCGGACAAGGAGCTTTCTTT. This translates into CASSAGQGAFF.

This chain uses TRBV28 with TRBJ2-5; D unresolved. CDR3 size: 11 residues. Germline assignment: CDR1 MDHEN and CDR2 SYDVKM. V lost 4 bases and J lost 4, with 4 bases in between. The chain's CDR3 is CASSSRETQYF. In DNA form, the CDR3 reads TGTGCCAGCAGTTCCAGAGAGACCCAGTACTTC.

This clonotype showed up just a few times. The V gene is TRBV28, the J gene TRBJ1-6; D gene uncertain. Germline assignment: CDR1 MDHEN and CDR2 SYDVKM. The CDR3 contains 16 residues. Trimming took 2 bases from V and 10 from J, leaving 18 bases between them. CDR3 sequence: CASSLPRLPQTSPLHF. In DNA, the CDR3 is TGTGCCAGCAGTTTACCCCGGCTGCCCCAGACATCACCCCTCCACTTT.

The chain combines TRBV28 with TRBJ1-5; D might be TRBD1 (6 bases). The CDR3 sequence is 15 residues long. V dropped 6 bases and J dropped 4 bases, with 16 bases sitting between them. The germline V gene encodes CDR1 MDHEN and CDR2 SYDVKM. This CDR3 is CASSQPTGSNQPQHF. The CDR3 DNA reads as TGTGCCAGCAGCCAACCGACAGGCAGTAATCAGCCCCAGCATTTT.

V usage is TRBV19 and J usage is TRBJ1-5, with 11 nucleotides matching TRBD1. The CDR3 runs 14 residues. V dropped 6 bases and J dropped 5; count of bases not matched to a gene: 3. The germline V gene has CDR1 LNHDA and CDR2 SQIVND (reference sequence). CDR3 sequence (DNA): TGTGCCAGTAGCGGGACAGGGGGTCATCAGCCCCAGCATTTT. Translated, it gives CASSGTGGHQPQHF.

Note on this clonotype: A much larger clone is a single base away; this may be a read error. CDR3 sequence reads: CSARETRNTGELFF. CDR3 sequence (DNA): TGCAGTGCTAGAGAGACACGGAACACCGGGGAGCTGTTTTTT. The gene calls are TRBV20-1 and TRBJ2-2; D gene uncertain. The CDR3 spans 14 residues. V lost 0 bases and J lost 1, with 6 bases in between. Germline lookup yields CDR1 DFQATT and CDR2 SNEGSKA (reference sequence).

This CDR3 is CASGEETQYF. DNA of the CDR3: TGCGCCAGCGGGGAAGAGACCCAGTACTTC. The chain has TRBV5-1 and TRBJ2-5; no reliable D call. This CDR3 has 10 amino acids. Trimming took 7 bases from V and 3 from J, leaving 4 bases between them. CDR1 and CDR2 from the germline V gene are SGHRS and YFSETQ.

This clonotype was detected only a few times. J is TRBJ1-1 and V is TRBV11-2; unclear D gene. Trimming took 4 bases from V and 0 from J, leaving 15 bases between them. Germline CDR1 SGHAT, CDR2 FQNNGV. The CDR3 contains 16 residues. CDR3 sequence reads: CASSSPGSGLNTEAFF. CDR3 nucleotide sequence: TGTGCCAGCAGCTCCCCGGGCTCGGGTTTGAACACTGAAGCTTTCTTT. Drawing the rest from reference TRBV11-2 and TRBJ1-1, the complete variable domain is EAGVAQSPRYKIIEKRQSVAFWCNPISGHATLYWYQQILGQGPKLLIQFQNNGVVDDSQLPKDRFSAERLKGVDSTLKIQPAKLEDSAVYLCASSSPGSGLNTEAFFGQGTRLTVV.

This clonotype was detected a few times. CDR3 sequence reads: CASSLEGRGAEETQYF. The CDR3 DNA sequence: TGCGCCAGCAGCTTGGAGGGCCGGGGAGCGGAAGAGACCCAGTACTTC. The V call is TRBV5-1, the J call TRBJ2-5; the D gene is possibly TRBD2 (5 bases). Germline V gene lookup returns CDR1 SGHRS and CDR2 YFSETQ. The length of the CDR3 is 16 residues. Between the trimmed V and J ends, which lost 0 bases and 3 bases, there was a span of 15 bases.

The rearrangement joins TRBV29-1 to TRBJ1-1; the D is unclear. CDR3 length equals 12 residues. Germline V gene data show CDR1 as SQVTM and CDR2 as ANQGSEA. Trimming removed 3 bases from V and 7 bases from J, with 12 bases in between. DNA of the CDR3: TGCAGCGTTGAGGAGGTTAGGGTTGAAGCTTTCTTT. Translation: CSVEEVRVEAFF.

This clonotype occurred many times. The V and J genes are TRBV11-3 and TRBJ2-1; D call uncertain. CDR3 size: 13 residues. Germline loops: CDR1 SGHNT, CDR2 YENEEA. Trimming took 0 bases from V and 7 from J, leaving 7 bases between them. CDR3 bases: TGTGCCAGCAGCTTAGATCGAGGAAATGAGCAGTTCTTC. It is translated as CASSLDRGNEQFF.

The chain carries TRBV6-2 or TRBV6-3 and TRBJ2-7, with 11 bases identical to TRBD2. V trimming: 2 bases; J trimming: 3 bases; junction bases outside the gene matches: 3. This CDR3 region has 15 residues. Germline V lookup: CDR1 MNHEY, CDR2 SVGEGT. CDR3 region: CASSYGTSGGYEQYF. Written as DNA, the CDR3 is TGTGCCAGCAGTTACGGGACTAGCGGAGGCTACGAGCAGTACTTC.

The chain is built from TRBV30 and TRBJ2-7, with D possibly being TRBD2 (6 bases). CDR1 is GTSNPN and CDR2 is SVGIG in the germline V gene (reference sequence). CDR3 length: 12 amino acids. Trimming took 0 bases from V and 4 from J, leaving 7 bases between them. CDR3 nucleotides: TGTGCCTGGAGTGTTAGCGGATACGAGCAGTACTTC. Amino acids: CAWSVSGYEQYF.

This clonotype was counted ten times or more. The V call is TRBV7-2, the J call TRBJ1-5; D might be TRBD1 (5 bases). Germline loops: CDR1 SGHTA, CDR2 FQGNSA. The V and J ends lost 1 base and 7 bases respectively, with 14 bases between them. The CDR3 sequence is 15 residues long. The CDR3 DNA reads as TGTGCCAGCAGCTTAGGACAGCCGGGGGAGCAGCCCCAGCATTTT. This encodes CASSLGQPGEQPQHF.

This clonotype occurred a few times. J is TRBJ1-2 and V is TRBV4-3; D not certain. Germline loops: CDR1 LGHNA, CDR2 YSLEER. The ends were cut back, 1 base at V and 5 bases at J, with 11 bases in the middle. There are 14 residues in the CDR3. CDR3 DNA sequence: TGCGCCAGCAGCCAAGCCGTGGAGGAGTATGGCTACACCTTC. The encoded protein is CASSQAVEEYGYTF.

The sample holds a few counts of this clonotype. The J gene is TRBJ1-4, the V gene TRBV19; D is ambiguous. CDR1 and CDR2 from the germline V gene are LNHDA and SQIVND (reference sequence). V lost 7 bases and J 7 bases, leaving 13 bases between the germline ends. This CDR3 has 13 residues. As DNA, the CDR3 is TGTGCCAGTATGGTAGATAATATTGAAAAACTGTTTTTT. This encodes CASMVDNIEKLFF.

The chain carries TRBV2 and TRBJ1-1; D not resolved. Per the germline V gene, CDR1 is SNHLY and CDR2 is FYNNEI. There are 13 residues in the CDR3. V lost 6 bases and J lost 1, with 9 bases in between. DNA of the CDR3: TGTGCCAGCAGGGCCGGGCCGAACACTGAAGCTTTCTTT. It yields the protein CASRAGPNTEAFF. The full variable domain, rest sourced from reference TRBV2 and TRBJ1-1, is EPEVTQTPSHQVTQMGQEVILRCVPISNHLYFYWYRQILGQKVEFLVSFYNNEISEKSEIFDDQFSVERPDGSNFTLKIRSTKLEDSAMYFCASRAGPNTEAFFGQGTRLTVV.